The 29 T cell receptor beta chains given below trace back to one sample, sequenced in a study of monozygotic twins with cystic fibrosis. Only in-frame clones appear in the TCRdb table, and some are missing; sequencing was by immunoSEQ multiplex PCR. This repertoire shows 30,000 to 40,000 clones, around 90% found once; its top ten account for around 0.19%. The sample was blood. These receptors all stem from a boy between 2 and 10 years old with cystic fibrosis.

This chain connects TRBV29-1 to TRBJ2-6, with D possibly TRBD1 on 8 matching bases. Trimming stripped 7 bases from V and 0 bases from J, with 31 bases between. The CDR3 loop spans 21 amino acids. Germline loops: CDR1 SQVTM, CDR2 ANQGSEA. The CDR3 here is CSAAGLAGGGGSLSGANVLTF. CDR3 sequence (DNA): TGCAGCGCCGCCGGTCTCGCAGGGGGCGGGGGAAGCCTCTCTGGGGCCAACGTCCTGACTTTC.

The chain couples TRBV5-6 to TRBJ1-5, with D unclear. Between the trimmed V and J ends, which lost 0 bases and 2 bases, there was a span of 6 bases. Germline V gene lookup returns CDR1 SGHDT and CDR2 YYEEEE. There are 14 residues in the CDR3. The CDR3 DNA follows: TGTGCCAGCAGCTTGGCCCCAGGCAATCAGCCCCAGCATTTT. Its translation: CASSLAPGNQPQHF.

The DNA for the CDR3 is TGCGCCAGCAGCCAAGATGAGCAAAACACTGAAGCTTTCTTT. Encoded protein: CASSQDEQNTEAFF. The chain uses TRBV4-1 and TRBJ1-1; D is undetermined. CDR1 MGHRA and CDR2 YSYEKL come from the germline V gene. This CDR3 contains 14 residues. Deletions cut 0 bases from V and 2 bases from J, with 7 bases between.

Here the CDR3 reads CASSPGSGGSYNEQFF. CDR3 nucleotide sequence: TGTGCCAGCAGCCCCGGAAGCGGGGGGTCCTACAATGAGCAGTTCTTC. This chain uses TRBV5-5 with TRBJ2-1; 9 positions agree with TRBD2. The CDR3 sequence is 16 residues long. Trimming took 4 bases from V and 1 from J; bases not matched to a gene: 6. Germline V gene data show CDR1 as SGHKS and CDR2 as YYEKEE (reference sequence).

Here the CDR3 DNA reads TGTGCCAGTAGTATAGAGGGGATCTCCTACGAGCAGTACTTC. It encodes CASSIEGISYEQYF. The chain combines TRBV19 with TRBJ2-7; D uncertain. The germline gives CDR1 LNHDA, CDR2 SQIVND (reference sequence). Trimming took off 0 bases at V and 0 bases at J, with 6 bases between the two ends. The CDR3 has 14 residues.

The chain is built from TRBV28 and TRBJ1-1; D not certain. This CDR3 comprises 14 residues. Germline V lookup: CDR1 MDHEN, CDR2 SYDVKM. V was trimmed by 5 bases and J by 4 bases, leaving 14 bases between them. The CDR3 sequence: CASSLTQSSTEAFF. CDR3 DNA sequence: TGTGCCAGCAGTCTCACCCAATCCTCCACTGAAGCTTTCTTT.

The rearrangement links TRBV6-6 to TRBJ1-1; D gene unclear. This CDR3 spans 12 amino acids. Germline V gives CDR1 MNHNY, CDR2 SVGAGI (reference sequence). V lost 6 bases and J lost 10, with 15 bases in between. CDR3 in amino acids: CASRRPPYAAFF. The CDR3 bases are TGTGCCAGCAGGAGGCCTCCATATGCAGCTTTCTTT.

In its sample, this clone was seen once. V usage is TRBV13 and J usage is TRBJ1-3; TRBD1 aligns across 9 bases. This CDR3 contains 16 residues. V gave up 5 bases and J gave up 1 base; unmatched junction bases: 6. Germline values: CDR1 PRHDT, CDR2 FYEKMQ (reference sequence). The CDR3 sequence: CASSGWDRASGNTIYF. Here the CDR3 DNA reads TGTGCCAGCAGCGGGTGGGACAGGGCTTCTGGAAACACCATATATTTT.

The chain joins TRBV5-1 to TRBJ2-2; D uncertain. This CDR3 has 14 residues. V was trimmed by 2 bases and J by 7 bases, leaving 12 bases between them. The germline gives CDR1 SGHRS, CDR2 YFSETQ. The DNA of the CDR3 is TGCGCCAGCAGCTTAGCATCCCGAGGCGGGGAGCTGTTTTTT. Translated: CASSLASRGGELFF.

J is TRBJ1-1 and V is TRBV7-6; the match to TRBD1 covers 9 bases. V was pared by 4 bases and J by 7 bases, with 4 bases of the junction left unmatched. Germline loops: CDR1 SGHVS, CDR2 FNYEAQ. The CDR3 is made up of 13 amino acids. CDR3 loop: CASSSTGGHEAFF. Here the CDR3 DNA reads TGTGCCAGCAGCTCCACAGGGGGCCATGAAGCTTTCTTT.

The chain recombines TRBV6-5 with TRBJ2-2, with D unclear. Germline V gene data show CDR1 as MNHEY and CDR2 as SVGAGI. V lost 0 bases, J lost 3 bases, and 8 bases lay in between. The CDR3 runs to 15 residues. CDR3 loop: CASSYSGSYTGELFF. For the CDR3, the DNA is TGTGCCAGCAGTTACTCTGGCAGTTACACCGGGGAGCTGTTTTTT.

The chain recombines TRBV12-5 with TRBJ2-6; D unresolved. This CDR3 region has 18 residues. The V gene lost 5 bases and the J gene lost 0 bases, with 17 bases spanning the gap. The germline V gene encodes CDR1 LGHNT and CDR2 FRNRAP. The chain's CDR3 is CASGLNRDPLSGANVLTF. For the CDR3, the DNA is TGTGCTAGTGGTCTAAACCGCGACCCCCTCTCTGGGGCCAACGTCCTGACTTTC. Filled out from reference TRBV12-5 and TRBJ2-6, the complete variable domain reads DARVTQTPRHKVTEMGQEVTMRCQPILGHNTVFWYRQTMMQGLELLAYFRNRAPLDDSGMPKDRFSAEMPDATLATLKIQPSEPRDSAVYFCASGLNRDPLSGANVLTFGAGSRLTVL.

With regard to this clone: At one boundary the junction diverges from the germline segment, which might be a read error. V and J are TRBV14 and TRBJ1-1, with D hard to call. CDR3 length: 16 amino acids. Germline V CDR1 and CDR2: SGHDN, FVKESK. The CDR3 here is CASSQGVVPLNAEAFF. The DNA for the CDR3 is TGTGCCAGCAGCCAAGGAGTGGTCCCCTTGAACGCTGAAGCTTTCTTT.

The chain recombines TRBV9 with TRBJ1-4; D is possibly TRBD1 (5 bases). The CDR3 length is 17 residues. Trimming removed 0 bases from V and 0 bases from J, with 12 bases in between. The germline CDR1 and CDR2 sequences are SGDLS and YYNGEE. The CDR3 loop reads CASSVGAAGTTNEKLFF. CDR3 DNA sequence: TGTGCCAGCAGCGTAGGCGCAGCAGGGACAACTAATGAAAAACTGTTTTTT.

As DNA, the CDR3 is TGTGCCAGCAGCTTAGCGACTAGCGGGGGGGCCGAGCAGTTCTTC. Amino acids: CASSLATSGGAEQFF. The chain links TRBV7-9 to TRBJ2-1; 14 bases match TRBD2. Germline lookup yields CDR1 SEHNR and CDR2 FQNEAQ (reference sequence). This CDR3 contains 15 residues. V trimming: 0 bases; J trimming: 10 bases; junction bases outside the gene matches: 2.

The J gene is TRBJ1-6, the V gene TRBV6-4; TRBD1 matches 7 bases. This CDR3 region has 14 residues. V was pared by 0 bases and J by 7 bases, with 0 bases of the junction left unmatched. Germline V CDR1 and CDR2: MRHNA, SNTAGT. CDR3 DNA sequence: TGTGCCAGCAGTGACTCAGGGGGCAATTCACCCCTCCACTTT. It is translated as CASSDSGGNSPLHF.

The chain carries TRBV7-9 and TRBJ1-1, with unresolved D. CDR1 is SEHNR and CDR2 is FQNEAQ in the germline V gene (reference sequence). The CDR3 consists of 15 residues. V was pared by 1 base and J by 0 bases, with 9 bases between. In DNA, the CDR3 is TGTGCCAGCAGCTTAGACCGGACGGTGAACACTGAAGCTTTCTTT. Translation gives CASSLDRTVNTEAFF. Together with reference TRBV7-9 and TRBJ1-1, the CDR3 gives the full variable domain: DTGVSQNPRHKITKRGQNVTFRCDPISEHNRLYWYRQTLGQGPEFLTYFQNEAQLEKSRLLSDRFSAERPKGSFSTLEIQRTEQGDSAMYLCASSLDRTVNTEAFFGQGTRLTVV.

The gene calls are TRBV5-6 and TRBJ2-7; D perhaps matches TRBD1 (5 bases). Germline assignment: CDR1 SGHDT and CDR2 YYEEEE. The CDR3 runs 13 residues. Trimming took off 1 base at V and 2 bases at J, with 7 bases between the two ends. The CDR3 bases are TGTGCCAGCAGCTTGACAGGACCCTACGAGCAGTACTTC. Encoded protein: CASSLTGPYEQYF.

V gene TRBV7-6 combines with J gene TRBJ2-2, with a tentative D call TRBD2 (5 bases). Germline CDR1 SGHVS, CDR2 FNYEAQ. Trimming took 2 bases from V and 1 from J, leaving 17 bases between them. CDR3 length: 18 residues. The CDR3 protein is CASSLTSQRRGNTGELFF. CDR3 nucleotide sequence: TGTGCCAGCAGCTTAACTAGTCAAAGGCGCGGGAACACCGGGGAGCTGTTTTTT.

In its sample, this clone was seen once. The genes are TRBV11-2 and TRBJ2-3; D uncertain. The germline V gene has CDR1 SGHAT and CDR2 FQNNGV. V was cut by 0 bases and J by 2 bases, with 21 bases left in between. This CDR3 contains 19 residues. The CDR3: CASSLDPWAASGPTDTQYF. CDR3 bases: TGTGCCAGCAGCTTAGATCCGTGGGCCGCGTCGGGTCCCACAGATACGCAGTATTTT. The full variable domain, completed using reference TRBV11-2 and TRBJ2-3, is EAGVAQSPRYKIIEKRQSVAFWCNPISGHATLYWYQQILGQGPKLLIQFQNNGVVDDSQLPKDRFSAERLKGVDSTLKIQPAKLEDSAVYLCASSLDPWAASGPTDTQYFGPGTRLTVL.

The chain joins TRBV18 to TRBJ1-1, with D tentatively TRBD1 (5 bases). CDR3 length equals 13 residues. V lost 6 bases and J lost 3, with 11 bases in between. Germline-derived CDR1 and CDR2 are KGHSH and LQKENI. CDR3 DNA sequence: TGTGCCAGCTCCTTGACAGACGACACTGAAGCTTTCTTT. Translating gives CASSLTDDTEAFF.

In its sample, this clone was seen once. The chain couples TRBV6-6 to TRBJ1-1, with D unclear. CDR1 is MNHNY and CDR2 is SVGAGI in the germline V gene (reference sequence). Trimming stripped 6 bases from V and 2 bases from J, with 13 bases between. The CDR3 is 14 amino acids. As DNA, the CDR3 is TGTGCCAGCAGCTTACGGCACGCAAACACTGAAGCTTTCTTT. It codes for CASSLRHANTEAFF.

The V and J genes are TRBV14 and TRBJ2-3, with D possibly being TRBD2 (5 bases). The CDR3 extends over 16 amino acids. Germline V gene data show CDR1 as SGHDN and CDR2 as FVKESK. V lost 1 base and J lost 1, with 12 bases in between. The CDR3 sequence is CASSQVAGLGTDTQYF. The CDR3 DNA sequence: TGTGCCAGCAGCCAAGTGGCGGGCCTCGGCACAGATACGCAGTATTTT.

V and J are TRBV12-5 and TRBJ1-6; 7 positions match TRBD1. In germline, CDR1 is LGHNT, CDR2 FRNRAP. CDR3 size: 14 residues. V lost 3 bases and J lost 7; bases outside the gene matches: 3. CDR3 region: CASGFGTDNSPLHF. CDR3 coding DNA: TGTGCTAGTGGTTTCGGGACAGACAATTCACCCCTCCACTTT.

CDR3 protein: CASSSLAGQRQPQHF. The CDR3 nucleotides are TGTGCCAGCAGTTCCCTGGCAGGGCAAAGGCAGCCCCAGCATTTT. The chain links TRBV6-6 to TRBJ1-5, with D possibly being TRBD1 (5 bases). The CDR3 loop spans 15 amino acids. The ends were cut back, 4 bases at V and 7 bases at J, with 17 bases in the middle. Per germline, CDR1 MNHNY and CDR2 SVGAGI (reference sequence).

The chain recombines TRBV7-9 with TRBJ2-2, with TRBD1 matching over 9 bases. The CDR3 loop spans 15 amino acids. The V segment lost 5 bases and the J segment 5 bases; nucleotides outside the gene matches: 6. Looked up from germline, CDR1 is SEHNR and CDR2 is FQNEAQ (reference sequence). The CDR3 DNA reads as TGTGCCAGCAGCCCCCAGACAGGGGGAACCGGGGAGCTGTTTTTT. This translates into CASSPQTGGTGELFF.

J is TRBJ1-2 and V is TRBV19; no firm D call. This CDR3 has 14 residues. V was pared by 1 base and J by 2 bases, with 8 bases between. Germline loops: CDR1 LNHDA, CDR2 SQIVND (reference sequence). The CDR3 here is CASSIAGQNYGYTF. CDR3 in DNA: TGTGCCAGTAGTATAGCGGGCCAAAACTATGGCTACACCTTC.

The chain has TRBV9 and TRBJ1-5, with TRBD1 identical over 9 bases. The V segment lost 0 bases and the J segment 4 bases; nucleotides outside the gene matches: 5. Germline V lookup: CDR1 SGDLS, CDR2 YYNGEE. The length of the CDR3 is 16 residues. The CDR3 DNA sequence: TGTGCCAGCAGCGTAGGGACAGGGGATAATAATCAGCCCCAGCATTTT. This codes for CASSVGTGDNNQPQHF.

The CDR3 reads CASSHSFGGGTYEQYF. The CDR3 DNA follows: TGTGCCAGCAGCCATTCCTTTGGCGGGGGGACCTACGAGCAGTACTTC. The chain recombines TRBV4-2 with TRBJ2-7; TRBD2 agrees at 8 bases. With V trimmed by 3 bases and J by 2 bases, 9 bases remained unmatched. Germline V CDR1 and CDR2: LGHNA, YNFKEQ. This CDR3 region has 16 residues.